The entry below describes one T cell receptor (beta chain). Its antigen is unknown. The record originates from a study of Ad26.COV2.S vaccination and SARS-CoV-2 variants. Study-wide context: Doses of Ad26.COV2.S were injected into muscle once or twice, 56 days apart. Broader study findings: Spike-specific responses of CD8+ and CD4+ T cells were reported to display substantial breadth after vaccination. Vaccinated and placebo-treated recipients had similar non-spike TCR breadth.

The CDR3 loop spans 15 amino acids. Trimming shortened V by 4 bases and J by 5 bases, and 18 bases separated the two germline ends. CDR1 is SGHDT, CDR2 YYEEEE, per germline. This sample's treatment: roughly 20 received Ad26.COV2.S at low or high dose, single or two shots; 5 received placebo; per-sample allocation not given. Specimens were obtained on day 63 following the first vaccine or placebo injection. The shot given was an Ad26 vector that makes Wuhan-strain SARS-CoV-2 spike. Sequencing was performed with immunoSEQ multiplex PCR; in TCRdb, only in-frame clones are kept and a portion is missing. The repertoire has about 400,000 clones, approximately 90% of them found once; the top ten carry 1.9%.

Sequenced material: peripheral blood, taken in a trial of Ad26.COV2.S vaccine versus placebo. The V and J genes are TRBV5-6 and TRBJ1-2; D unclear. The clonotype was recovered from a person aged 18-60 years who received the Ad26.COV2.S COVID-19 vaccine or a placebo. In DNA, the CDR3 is TGTGCCAGCAGCCCCCGGATCCACGGGGAGTATGGCTACACCTTC. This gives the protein CASSPRIHGEYGYTF.